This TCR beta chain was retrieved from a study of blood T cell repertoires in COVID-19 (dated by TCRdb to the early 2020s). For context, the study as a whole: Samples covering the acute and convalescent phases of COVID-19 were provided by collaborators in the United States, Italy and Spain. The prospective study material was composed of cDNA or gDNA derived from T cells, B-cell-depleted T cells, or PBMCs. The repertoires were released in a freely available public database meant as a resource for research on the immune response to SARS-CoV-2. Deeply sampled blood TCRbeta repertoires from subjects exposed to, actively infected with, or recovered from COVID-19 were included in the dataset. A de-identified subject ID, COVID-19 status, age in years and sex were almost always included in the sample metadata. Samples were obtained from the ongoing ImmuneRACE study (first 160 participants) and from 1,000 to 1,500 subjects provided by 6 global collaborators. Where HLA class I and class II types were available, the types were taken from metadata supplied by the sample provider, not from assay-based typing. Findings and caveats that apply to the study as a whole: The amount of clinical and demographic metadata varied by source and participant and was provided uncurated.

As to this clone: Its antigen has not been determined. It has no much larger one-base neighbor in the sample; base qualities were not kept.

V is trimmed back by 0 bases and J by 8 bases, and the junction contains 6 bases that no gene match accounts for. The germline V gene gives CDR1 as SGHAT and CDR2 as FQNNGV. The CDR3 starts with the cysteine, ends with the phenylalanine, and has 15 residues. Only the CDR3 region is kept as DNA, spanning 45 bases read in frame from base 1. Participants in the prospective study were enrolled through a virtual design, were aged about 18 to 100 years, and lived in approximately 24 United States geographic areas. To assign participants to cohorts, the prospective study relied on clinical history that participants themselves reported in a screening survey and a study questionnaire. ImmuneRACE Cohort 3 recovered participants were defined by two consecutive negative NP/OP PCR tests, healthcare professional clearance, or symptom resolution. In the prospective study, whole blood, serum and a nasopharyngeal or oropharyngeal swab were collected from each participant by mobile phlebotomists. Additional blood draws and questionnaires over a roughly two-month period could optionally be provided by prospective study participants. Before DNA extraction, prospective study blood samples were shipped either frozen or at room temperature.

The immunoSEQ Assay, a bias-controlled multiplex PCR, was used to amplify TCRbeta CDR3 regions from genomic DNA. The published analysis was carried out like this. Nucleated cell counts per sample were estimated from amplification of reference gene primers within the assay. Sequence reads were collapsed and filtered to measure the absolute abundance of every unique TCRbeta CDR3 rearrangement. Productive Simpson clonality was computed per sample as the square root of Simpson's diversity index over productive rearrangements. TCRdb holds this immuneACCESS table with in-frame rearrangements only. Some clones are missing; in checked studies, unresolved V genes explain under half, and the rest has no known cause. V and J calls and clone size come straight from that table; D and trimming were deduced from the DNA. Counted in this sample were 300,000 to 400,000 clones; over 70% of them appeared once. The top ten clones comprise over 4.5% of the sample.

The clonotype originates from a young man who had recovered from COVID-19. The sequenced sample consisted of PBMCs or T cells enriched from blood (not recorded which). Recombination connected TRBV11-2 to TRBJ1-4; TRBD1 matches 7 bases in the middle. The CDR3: CASSLDRDSEEKLFF. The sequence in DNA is TGTGCCAGCAGCTTAGACCGGGACAGCGAAGAAAAACTGTTTTTT.